A single sample gave rise to the 13 T cell receptor beta chains below, sequenced in a study of beta chain features in type 1 diabetes. Study results and limitations: All four CD4+ subsets from Type 1 diabetes patients carried moderately but significantly shorter TCRB CDR3s.

These receptors' antigens are unknown. Every bit of the isolated RNA underwent reverse transcription, so sequencing read expressed TCRB transcripts. Some clones are missing from TCRdb's copy, which holds only in-frame ones; the method was immunoSEQ multiplex PCR. The data contain about 160,000 clones, about 9.3% of them singletons. Sequencing used central memory CD4+ T cells from blood. The receptors stem from a man aged 25-45 years with type 1 diabetes.

This clone was counted a few times. V usage is TRBV19 and J usage is TRBJ2-1; 11 bases are a match to TRBD2. This CDR3 is built from 17 residues. The J segment lost 7 bases and the V segment lost 2 bases, leaving 10 bases of the junction unmatched. Germline lookup yields CDR1 LNHDA and CDR2 SQIVND (reference sequence). The CDR3 is CASSIIAGGVVGNEQFF. CDR3 DNA sequence: TGTGCCAGTAGTATAATAGCGGGAGGGGTCGTCGGGAATGAGCAGTTCTTC.

This clone was counted only a few times. This chain joins TRBV2 and TRBJ1-1; 9 nucleotides agree with TRBD1. J lost 5 bases, V lost 7 bases, and 8 bases had no gene match. Looked up from germline, CDR1 is SNHLY and CDR2 is FYNNEI. The CDR3 consists of 14 residues. CDR3 in DNA: TGTGCCAGCAATACGGACAGGGGTTATACTGAAGCTTTCTTT. It codes for CASNTDRGYTEAFF. Variable domain in full (rest from reference TRBV2 and TRBJ1-1): EPEVTQTPSHQVTQMGQEVILRCVPISNHLYFYWYRQILGQKVEFLVSFYNNEISEKSEIFDDQFSVERPDGSNFTLKIRSTKLEDSAMYFCASNTDRGYTEAFFGQGTRLTVV.

This chain joins TRBV18 and TRBJ2-7; perhaps TRBD1 as D (6 bases). Germline values: CDR1 KGHSH, CDR2 LQKENI. V was cut by 3 bases and J by 2 bases, with 11 bases left in between. This CDR3 has 14 residues. CDR3 nucleotide sequence: TGTGCCAGCTCACCCGCCGGGACACCCTACGAGCAGTACTTC. Its protein product is CASSPAGTPYEQYF.

The chain is built from TRBV7-8 and TRBJ1-2; TRBD1 agrees at 8 bases. The CDR3 runs to 14 residues. The V and J ends lost 5 bases and 1 base, in that order; junction bases with no gene match: 3. Germline values: CDR1 SGHVS, CDR2 FQNEAQ. This CDR3 reads CASSADRVNYGYTF. CDR3 DNA: TGTGCCAGCAGCGCGGACAGGGTTAACTATGGCTACACCTTC.

This clone was picked up a small number of times. In the same sample, other DNA sequences code for this CDR3. The chain is built from TRBV7-2 and TRBJ2-3; D may be TRBD2 (6 bases). The V end lost 0 bases, the J end lost 2 bases, and 9 bases lay between the germline ends. Germline assignment: CDR1 SGHTA and CDR2 FQGNSA. The CDR3 totals 15 residues. DNA for the CDR3: TGTGCCAGCAGCTTAGCGGCGGGGTCCACAGATACGCAGTATTTT. Translated: CASSLAAGSTDTQYF.

This clone has a handful of counts. V and J are TRBV10-3 and TRBJ2-1, with D unclear. Trimming pared 8 bases from V and 6 bases from J, leaving 14 bases between. The CDR3 is 13 amino acids. Germline-derived CDR1 and CDR2 are ENHRY and SYGVKD. The CDR3 region is CAIDSLLGNEQFF. CDR3 sequence (DNA): TGTGCCATCGACTCCCTATTGGGCAATGAGCAGTTCTTC.

The chain links TRBV27 to TRBJ1-1; 8 nucleotides line up with TRBD1. Germline trimming cut 5 bases from V and 7 bases from J; bases unmatched to any gene: 9. The CDR3 consists of 14 residues. Germline-derived CDR1 and CDR2 are MNHEY and SMNVEV (reference sequence). CDR3 nucleotide sequence: TGTGCCAGCAGTCCTTGGGACAGGAGTGTTGAAGCTTTCTTT. This gives the protein CASSPWDRSVEAFF.

This clone was seen only a few times. The chain uses TRBV28 and TRBJ2-1, with 11 positions matching TRBD2. Germline trimming cut 6 bases from V and 3 bases from J; bases unmatched to any gene: 4. CDR1 is MDHEN and CDR2 is SYDVKM in the germline V gene. The CDR3 is made up of 15 amino acids. CDR3: CASRIAGGIYNEQFF. The CDR3 coding sequence is TGTGCCAGCAGAATAGCGGGAGGGATCTACAATGAGCAGTTCTTC.

This sequence joins TRBV2 and TRBJ1-5; possibly TRBD1 for D (5 bases). CDR3 length: 14 amino acids. Germline CDR1 SNHLY, CDR2 FYNNEI. Trimming pared 4 bases from V and 7 bases from J, leaving 14 bases between. The CDR3 DNA follows: TGTGCCAGCAGTGTAGTGGGGGGTATACAGCCCCAGCATTTT. As protein: CASSVVGGIQPQHF.

A few counts support this clone. CDR3 nucleotide sequence: TGCGCCAGCAGCCAAAGGACAGGGGAGGAGACCCAGTACTTC. Protein sequence: CASSQRTGEETQYF. The J gene is TRBJ2-5, the V gene TRBV4-1, with 9 positions matching TRBD1. J gave up 5 bases and V 2 bases, and 3 bases lay outside the gene matches. The CDR3 runs 14 residues. CDR1 and CDR2 (germline): MGHRA, YSYEKL.

V usage is TRBV18 and J usage is TRBJ1-2, with TRBD1 matching over 9 bases. Germline V lookup: CDR1 KGHSH, CDR2 LQKENI. This CDR3 is 15 amino acids long. Losses at the gene ends were 2 bases for V and 6 bases for J; bases not matched to a gene: 7. CDR3: CASSPASRTGDGYTF. CDR3 DNA sequence: TGTGCCAGCTCACCAGCTTCGCGGACAGGGGATGGCTACACCTTC.

This clone was counted only a few times. The rearrangement joins TRBV30 to TRBJ1-1; the D is unclear. Germline V gene data show CDR1 as GTSNPN and CDR2 as SVGIG (reference sequence). This CDR3 region has 13 residues. The V gene lost 0 bases and the J gene lost 0 bases, with 5 bases spanning the gap. This CDR3 is CAWSVHVNTEAFF. Here the CDR3 DNA reads TGTGCCTGGAGTGTACATGTGAACACTGAAGCTTTCTTT.

The CDR3 region is CASSVRDRDTQYF. CDR3 DNA: TGCGCCAGCAGCGTAAGAGACAGAGATACGCAGTATTTT. The genes are TRBV5-1 and TRBJ2-3; perhaps TRBD1 as D (5 bases). This CDR3 is 13 amino acids long. The V gene lost 4 bases and the J gene lost 5 bases, with 11 bases spanning the gap. Germline values: CDR1 SGHRS, CDR2 YFSETQ.